What follows are 28 T cell receptor beta chains derived from one specimen sequenced in a study of regulatory T cells in long-lasting Graves disease. Time point of the sample: newly diagnosed GD, antithyroid drugs for less than 3 months. The authors made the TCR library using RNA they extracted from PBMCs. With iRepertoire HTBI primers and Arm-PCR of CDR3 regions, TCR beta libraries were built. One entry per CDR3 protein results from TCRdb running MiXCR on the multiplex PCR reads. There are some 560,000 distinct CDR3 sequences in the sample; more than 15% occur only once, and approximately 25% lies in the top ten. The same specimen was also included in a second study, on T cells in Graves' hyperthyroidism and ophthalmopathy.

The specimen comprised peripheral blood mononuclear cells (PBMCs), sampled at new diagnosis, from a patient treated with antithyroid drugs. The receptors shown here come from a middle-aged woman with Graves disease.

The chain links TRBV7-2 to TRBJ1-2; no clear D gene. CDR1 SGHTA and CDR2 FQGNSA come from the germline V gene. CDR3 length: 15 residues. V gave up 2 bases and J gave up 4 bases, with 14 bases separating them. Here the CDR3 DNA reads TGTGCCAGCAGCTTATCAGTTGGGTCTGTCTATGGCTACACCTTC. This encodes CASSLSVGSVYGYTF.

This clonotype was found a few times. A much larger clone lies one base from this, so it may be a read error. CDR3 sequence: CASGDSANTGELFF. For the CDR3, the DNA is TGTGCCAGCGGGGACAGCGCGAACACCGGGGAGCTGTTTTTT. The chain has TRBV9 and TRBJ2-2; 7 positions agree with TRBD1. V was pared by 7 bases and J by 0 bases, with 3 bases of the junction left unmatched. The CDR3 length is 14 residues. Germline V gene sequence: CDR1 SGDLS, CDR2 YYNGEE.

This clonotype was picked up a small number of times. V is TRBV3-1 and J is TRBJ1-6, with D perhaps matching TRBD1 (6 bases). Per the germline V gene, CDR1 is LGHDT and CDR2 is YNNKEL (reference sequence). V was pared by 5 bases and J by 1 base, with 15 bases between. This CDR3 region has 17 residues. The CDR3 region has the DNA TGTGCCAGCAGCTACGGACAGCCTGGTTCCTATAATTCACCCCTCCACTTT. Its translation: CASSYGQPGSYNSPLHF.

There are a few counts of this clonotype. This sequence joins TRBV3-1 and TRBJ1-2; D is undetermined. CDR1 and CDR2 (germline): LGHDT, YNNKEL (reference sequence). CDR3 length: 13 amino acids. The V and J ends lost 1 base and 4 bases respectively, with 7 bases between them. Here the CDR3 reads CASSQAQSYGYTF. For the CDR3, the DNA is TGTGCCAGCAGCCAAGCGCAGAGCTATGGCTACACCTTC.

The chain employs TRBV20-1 and TRBJ2-3; D ambiguous. This CDR3 region has 13 residues. Trimming pared 0 bases from V and 6 bases from J, leaving 10 bases between. Germline V gene data show CDR1 as DFQATT and CDR2 as SNEGSKA (reference sequence). The CDR3 reads CSAREPWSDTQYF. The CDR3 DNA sequence: TGCAGTGCTAGAGAGCCTTGGTCCGATACGCAGTATTTT.

This clonotype has at least ten counts. The rearrangement joins TRBV20-1 to TRBJ1-2, with no clear D. The CDR3 is 11 residues long. The germline CDR1 and CDR2 sequences are DFQATT and SNEGSKA (reference sequence). V shed 3 bases and J shed 7 bases, with 9 bases lying between them. The chain's CDR3 is CSASLGFGYTF. Here the CDR3 DNA reads TGCAGTGCTAGTTTGGGATTTGGCTACACCTTC.

The chain uses TRBV5-1 and TRBJ2-3; 10 bases are a match to TRBD1. The V gene end was trimmed by 5 bases and the J gene end by 4 bases; junction bases not matched to a gene: 10. Germline CDR1 SGHRS, CDR2 YFSETQ. This CDR3 contains 16 residues. CDR3 amino acids: CASSVPSGTGADTQYF. DNA for the CDR3: TGCGCCAGCAGTGTACCCTCCGGGACAGGGGCAGATACGCAGTATTTT.

V is TRBV20-1 and J is TRBJ1-6, with 9 positions matching TRBD1. This CDR3 contains 16 residues. Germline-derived CDR1 and CDR2 are DFQATT and SNEGSKA (reference sequence). The V segment lost 0 bases and the J segment 10 bases; nucleotides outside the gene matches: 10. The CDR3 sequence is CSAREGTGSSSSPLHF. The CDR3, as DNA: TGCAGTGCTAGAGAAGGGACAGGGTCCTCCTCCTCACCCCTCCACTTT.

This clonotype has ten or more counts. The rearrangement links TRBV7-3 to TRBJ2-3; 11 nucleotides line up with TRBD2. Germline V CDR1 and CDR2: SGHTA, FQGTGA. The trim removed 4 bases at V and 5 bases at J, leaving 5 bases unmatched. The CDR3 covers 15 residues. The CDR3 loop is CASSSTSGAGDTQYF. CDR3 nucleotides: TGTGCCAGCAGCTCGACTAGCGGGGCAGGAGATACGCAGTATTTT.

This clonotype has only a few counts. The chain links TRBV5-1 to TRBJ1-1; D is possibly TRBD1 (5 bases). CDR1 is SGHRS, CDR2 YFSETQ, per germline. V lost 2 bases and J lost 4, with 9 bases in between. CDR3 length: 13 residues. The CDR3 protein is CASSFDSATEAFF. The CDR3 DNA is TGCGCCAGCAGCTTCGACAGCGCCACTGAAGCTTTCTTT.

The chain links TRBV5-1 to TRBJ1-4, with 9 bases fitting TRBD1. Per the germline V gene, CDR1 is SGHRS and CDR2 is YFSETQ. After removal of 4 bases from V and 0 bases from J, the junction contained 7 bases not matched to a gene. The CDR3 length is 17 residues. The CDR3 region has the DNA TGCGCCAGCAGCCGGACAGGGGCCACTGCAACTAATGAAAAACTGTTTTTT. Protein sequence: CASSRTGATATNEKLFF.

This clonotype occurred many times. The chain employs TRBV7-9 and TRBJ2-3; 7 positions match TRBD2. Per germline, CDR1 SEHNR and CDR2 FQNEAQ (reference sequence). The length of the CDR3 is 17 residues. V trimming: 0 bases; J trimming: 0 bases; junction bases outside the gene matches: 6. CDR3 loop: CASSLARFSGSTDTQYF. CDR3 sequence (DNA): TGTGCCAGCAGCTTAGCGCGGTTTAGCGGGAGCACAGATACGCAGTATTTT.

The V call is TRBV20-1, the J call TRBJ2-1; D assignment may be TRBD1 or TRBD2 (7 bases each). Trimming left V 1 base short and J 4 bases short, with 17 bases between. The CDR3 extends over 16 amino acids. The germline V gene encodes CDR1 DFQATT and CDR2 SNEGSKA (reference sequence). CDR3 sequence: CSARGGGSGEYNEQFF. As DNA, the CDR3 is TGCAGTGCTAGAGGAGGGGGCAGCGGGGAATACAATGAGCAGTTCTTC.

At least ten counts were recorded for this clonotype. The gene calls are TRBV27 and TRBJ1-1; 7 nucleotides align to TRBD1. The CDR3 has 13 residues. The V gene end was trimmed by 6 bases and the J gene end by 6 bases; junction bases not matched to a gene: 7. CDR1 is MNHEY and CDR2 is SMNVEV in the germline V gene (reference sequence). CDR3 region: CASSLRGDPEAFF. CDR3 nucleotide sequence: TGTGCCAGCAGCCTCAGGGGGGACCCTGAAGCTTTCTTT.

The V call is TRBV15, the J call TRBJ2-7, with TRBD1 matching over 11 bases. Per the germline V gene, CDR1 is LNHNV and CDR2 is YYDKDF (reference sequence). This CDR3 has 19 residues. The V and J ends lost 3 bases and 3 bases, in that order; junction bases with no gene match: 16. In DNA form, the CDR3 reads TGTGCCACCAGCAGGGGCACAGGACAGGGGGCGCAGAAAGGCTACGAGCAGTACTTC. Encoded protein: CATSRGTGQGAQKGYEQYF. Drawing the rest from reference TRBV15 and TRBJ2-7, the complete variable domain is DAMVIQNPRYQVTQFGKPVTLSCSQTLNHNVMYWYQQKSSQAPKLLFHYYDKDFNNEADTPDNFQSRRPNTSFCFLDIRSPGLGDTAMYLCATSRGTGQGAQKGYEQYFGPGTRLTVT.

V and J are TRBV20-1 and TRBJ2-3; 9 bases agree with TRBD2. Germline V gives CDR1 DFQATT, CDR2 SNEGSKA (reference sequence). Unmatched junction bases numbered 5, after V lost 3 bases and J lost 1 base. The CDR3 runs 15 residues. The CDR3 sequence: CSASNGGGGTDTQYF. In nucleotides, the CDR3 is TGCAGTGCTAGTAACGGCGGGGGGGGCACAGATACGCAGTATTTT.

This clonotype was seen many times. This rearrangement joins TRBV7-9 to TRBJ2-3; TRBD1 aligns across 9 bases. The ends lost 5 bases at V and 3 bases at J; junction bases unmatched: 9. The CDR3 length is 16 residues. Germline CDR1 reads SEHNR; CDR2 reads FQNEAQ (reference sequence). The CDR3 loop reads CASSPAGTGRTDTQYF. The DNA of the CDR3 is TGTGCCAGCAGCCCGGCCGGGACAGGGAGGACAGATACGCAGTATTTT.

This clonotype was seen at least ten times. The rearrangement joins TRBV20-1 to TRBJ2-1, with D possibly TRBD1 on 5 matching bases. V dropped 0 bases and J dropped 4 bases, with 19 bases sitting between them. The CDR3 loop spans 17 amino acids. The germline V gene encodes CDR1 DFQATT and CDR2 SNEGSKA (reference sequence). CDR3 DNA: TGCAGTGCTAGAGACGACCAAGTGGGCAGGGATTACAATGAGCAGTTCTTC. It translates to CSARDDQVGRDYNEQFF.

This clonotype was recorded at least ten times. The gene calls are TRBV11-2 and TRBJ2-3, with a weak D call TRBD1 (5 bases). CDR1 is SGHAT, CDR2 FQNNGV, per germline. The V end was cut by 4 bases, the J end by 2 bases, with 10 bases between. The CDR3 is 14 amino acids. Written as DNA, the CDR3 is TGTGCCAGCAGCTACCGACAGTCCACAGATACGCAGTATTTT. Residues: CASSYRQSTDTQYF.

This clonotype was observed a handful of times. This clone may be a read error of a much larger clone one base away. This rearrangement joins TRBV6-2 or TRBV6-3 to TRBJ1-1; D ambiguous. CDR3 length: 14 residues. V lost 7 bases, J lost 3 bases, and 15 bases lay in between. Germline CDR1 reads MNHEY; CDR2 reads SVGEGT. The CDR3 coding sequence is TGTGCCAGCACCCCCGCCGGGATCGACACTGAAGCTTTCTTT. Residues: CASTPAGIDTEAFF.

The genes are TRBV5-1 and TRBJ1-6; no firm D call. V was cut by 0 bases and J by 5 bases, with 9 bases left in between. Germline-derived CDR1 and CDR2 are SGHRS and YFSETQ. The CDR3 is 15 amino acids. CDR3 residues: CASSLDGQNNSPLHF. CDR3 nucleotides: TGCGCCAGCAGCTTGGACGGGCAGAATAATTCACCCCTCCACTTT.

The chain links TRBV15 to TRBJ2-2, with D possibly TRBD1 on 5 matching bases. CDR3 length: 15 residues. V was trimmed by 2 bases and J by 5 bases, leaving 12 bases between them. Germline V gene data show CDR1 as LNHNV and CDR2 as YYDKDF (reference sequence). The CDR3 loop is CATSRSPQGTGELFF. The CDR3 DNA is TGTGCCACCAGCAGATCCCCCCAGGGTACCGGGGAGCTGTTTTTT. The full variable domain, completed using reference TRBV15 and TRBJ2-2, is DAMVIQNPRYQVTQFGKPVTLSCSQTLNHNVMYWYQQKSSQAPKLLFHYYDKDFNNEADTPDNFQSRRPNTSFCFLDIRSPGLGDTAMYLCATSRSPQGTGELFFGEGSRLTVL.

CDR3 coding DNA: TGCGCCAGCAGCCAAAGTCAGTTCGCAGATACGCAGTATTTT. Protein: CASSQSQFADTQYF. The chain links TRBV4-1 to TRBJ2-3; no firm D call. Deletions cut 2 bases from V and 4 bases from J, with 10 bases between. Looked up from germline, CDR1 is MGHRA and CDR2 is YSYEKL. The CDR3 is made up of 14 amino acids.

The rearrangement joins TRBV5-5 to TRBJ1-1; D gene unclear. Per the germline V gene, CDR1 is SGHKS and CDR2 is YYEKEE (reference sequence). Trimming took off 4 bases at V and 11 bases at J, with 24 bases between the two ends. The CDR3 contains 15 residues. CDR3: CASSPDVGSLIRAFF. The CDR3 DNA follows: TGTGCCAGCAGCCCGGACGTGGGTTCTTTAATTCGTGCTTTCTTT.

This clonotype has ten or more counts. This rearrangement joins TRBV19 to TRBJ2-6; a weak D match, TRBD1 (6 bases). Trimming took off 8 bases at V and 2 bases at J, with 19 bases between the two ends. The CDR3 extends over 17 amino acids. The germline CDR1 and CDR2 sequences are LNHDA and SQIVND (reference sequence). CDR3 sequence: CASYPGHSTPGANVLTF. As DNA, the CDR3 is TGTGCCAGTTATCCGGGACACTCCACCCCTGGGGCCAACGTCCTGACTTTC. The full variable domain, with the rest looked up from reference TRBV19 and TRBJ2-6, is DGGITQSPKYLFRKEGQNVTLSCEQNLNHDAMYWYRQDPGQGLRLIYYSQIVNDFQKGDIAEGYSVSREKKESFPLTVTSAQKNPTAFYLCASYPGHSTPGANVLTFGAGSRLTVL.

Ten or more counts support this clonotype. The rearrangement joins TRBV6-1 to TRBJ2-1, with TRBD2 matching over 13 bases. The CDR3 is 14 amino acids. V was pared by 3 bases and J by 13 bases, with 6 bases of the junction left unmatched. Germline V gene sequence: CDR1 MNHNS, CDR2 SASEGT. The CDR3 bases are TGTGCCAGCAGTGACCCGACTAGCGGGGGGTCACAGTTCTTC. Its protein is CASSDPTSGGSQFF.

The chain recombines TRBV29-1 with TRBJ2-7; 10 bases are a match to TRBD1. Trimming took 0 bases from V and 3 from J; bases not matched to a gene: 5. The germline gives CDR1 SQVTM, CDR2 ANQGSEA. The length of the CDR3 is 15 residues. CDR3 residues: CSVEDWDRGIYEQYF. CDR3 bases: TGCAGCGTTGAAGATTGGGACAGGGGTATCTACGAGCAGTACTTC.

Concerning this clonotype: This sequence may be a read error, since a much larger clone differs from it by one base. CDR3 DNA sequence: TGTGCCAGCAGTTCCGATCCCCTGGACAGTGATCGTTACACAGATACGCAGTATTTT. It translates to CASSSDPLDSDRYTDTQYF. The V gene is TRBV28, the J gene TRBJ2-3; possibly TRBD1 for D (6 bases). This CDR3 contains 19 residues. Germline assignment: CDR1 MDHEN and CDR2 SYDVKM. V lost 4 bases, J lost 2 bases, and 25 bases lay in between. Variable domain in full (rest from reference TRBV28 and TRBJ2-3): DVKVTQSSRYLVKRTGEKVFLECVQDMDHENMFWYRQDPGLGLRLIYFSYDVKMKEKGDIPEGYSVSREKKERFSLILESASTNQTSMYLCASSSDPLDSDRYTDTQYFGPGTRLTVL.